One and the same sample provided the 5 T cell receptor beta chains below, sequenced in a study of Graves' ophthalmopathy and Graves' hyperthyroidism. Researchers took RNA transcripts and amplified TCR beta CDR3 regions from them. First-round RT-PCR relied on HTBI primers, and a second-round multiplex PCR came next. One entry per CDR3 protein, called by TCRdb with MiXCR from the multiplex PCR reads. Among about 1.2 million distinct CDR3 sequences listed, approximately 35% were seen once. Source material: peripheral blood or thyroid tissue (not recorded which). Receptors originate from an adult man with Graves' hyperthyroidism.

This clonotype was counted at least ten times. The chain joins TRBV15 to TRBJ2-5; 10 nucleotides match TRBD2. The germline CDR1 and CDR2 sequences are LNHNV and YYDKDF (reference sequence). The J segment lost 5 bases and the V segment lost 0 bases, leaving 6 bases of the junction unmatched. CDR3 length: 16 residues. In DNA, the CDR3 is TGTGCCACCAGCAGAGATTCTAGCGGGGGCCAGGAGACCCAGTACTTC. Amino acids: CATSRDSSGGQETQYF.

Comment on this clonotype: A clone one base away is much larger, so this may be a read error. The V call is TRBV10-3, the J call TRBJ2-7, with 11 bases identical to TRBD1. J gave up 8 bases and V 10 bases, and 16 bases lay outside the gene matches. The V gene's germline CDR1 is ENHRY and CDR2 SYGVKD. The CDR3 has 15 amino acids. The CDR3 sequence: CATEPGTGGLYKQYF. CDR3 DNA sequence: TGTGCCACCGAACCCGGGACAGGGGGATTGTACAAGCAGTACTTC.

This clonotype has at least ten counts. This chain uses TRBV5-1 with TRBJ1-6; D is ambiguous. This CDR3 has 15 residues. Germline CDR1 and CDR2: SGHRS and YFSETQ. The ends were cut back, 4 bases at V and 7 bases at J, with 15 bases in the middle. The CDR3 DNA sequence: TGCGCCAGCAGCGCCGGTCCCCTCGTCAATTCACCCCTCCACTTT. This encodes CASSAGPLVNSPLHF.

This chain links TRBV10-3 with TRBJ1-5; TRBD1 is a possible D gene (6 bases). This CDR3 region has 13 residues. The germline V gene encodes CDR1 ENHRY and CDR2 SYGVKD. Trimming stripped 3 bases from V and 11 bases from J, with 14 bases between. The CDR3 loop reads CAISDPRGETQHF. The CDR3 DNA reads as TGTGCCATCAGTGACCCGAGGGGGGAGACCCAGCATTTT.

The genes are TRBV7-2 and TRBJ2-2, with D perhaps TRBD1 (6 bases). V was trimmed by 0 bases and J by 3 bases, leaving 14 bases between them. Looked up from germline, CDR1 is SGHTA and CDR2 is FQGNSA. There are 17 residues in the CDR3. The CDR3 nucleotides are TGTGCCAGCAGCTTAGCCCAGGACAGACGGGACACCGGGGAGCTGTTTTTT. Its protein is CASSLAQDRRDTGELFF.